The sequence of this T cell receptor (beta chain) was determined in a study of T cells in localized non-small cell lung cancer. Sequencing used immunoSEQ multiplex PCR; TCRdb keeps in-frame clones, though not all of them. This sample has 50,000 to 55,000 clones, with more than 75% found just once. Findings and caveats of the study: There were a median 57 of the top 100 tumor clones appearing in adjacent lung. Because sequencing included only one region (of the tumor), heterogeneity remains possible. Uninvolved adjacent lung had higher T cell clonality than tumor and all other tissues.

Trimming at V came to 6 bases and at J to 5 bases, leaving 6 bases not matched to a gene. This CDR3 contains 13 residues. The germline V gene has CDR1 MNHEY and CDR2 SVGAGI. Comment on this clone: Its antigen remains unknown.

The genes are TRBV6-5 and TRBJ2-7; 8 bases are a match to TRBD1. The TCR comes from a female donor with stage II lung adenocarcinoma. This specimen was PBMCs, taken before any cancer treatment. In DNA, the CDR3 is TGTGCCAGCAGGGGGACAGGTACAAACGAGCAGTACTTC. This encodes CASRGTGTNEQYF.